The 13 T cell receptor beta chains listed next were all sequenced from one sample in a study of blood T cells in healthy people across ages. The use of a sample-barcoded 5' primer and a J-beta primer mix characterized a second PCR of roughly 6 to 11 cycles. TCRdb redid the calling of the 5' RACE reads with MiXCR, one entry per CDR3 protein. The sample lists around 1.5 million distinct CDR3 sequences; around 39% were seen once. The sequenced material came from blood. These receptors came from a woman under 30 in good health.

The chain joins TRBV3-1 to TRBJ2-1, with D perhaps matching TRBD1 or TRBD2 (5 bases each). Germline assignment: CDR1 LGHDT and CDR2 YNNKEL (reference sequence). CDR3 length equals 13 residues. V shed 2 bases and J shed 7 bases, with 9 bases lying between them. The DNA for the CDR3 is TGTGCCAGCAGCCAAAACGGGGCAAATGAGCAGTTCTTC. This gives the protein CASSQNGANEQFF.

The chain employs TRBV7-2 and TRBJ2-3; 7 nucleotides match TRBD2. CDR3 length: 13 amino acids. The J segment lost 4 bases and the V segment lost 5 bases, leaving 3 bases of the junction unmatched. Looked up from germline, CDR1 is SGHTA and CDR2 is FQGNSA. CDR3 sequence reads: CASSIRGADTQYF. Written as DNA, the CDR3 is TGTGCCAGCAGCATCCGGGGGGCAGATACGCAGTATTTT.

This clonotype occurred a few times. This rearrangement joins TRBV18 to TRBJ2-1; D unclear. Per germline, CDR1 KGHSH and CDR2 LQKENI. CDR3 length: 12 residues. The V end was cut by 3 bases, the J end by 10 bases, with 10 bases between. CDR3 nucleotide sequence: TGTGCCAGCTCACCGCTGGCGTCGGAGCAGTTCTTC. It specifies CASSPLASEQFF.

The chain links TRBV5-1 to TRBJ2-7; D call uncertain. The CDR3 covers 15 residues. With 1 base removed from V and 1 base from J, the gap between germline ends came to 12 bases. Germline V gene sequence: CDR1 SGHRS, CDR2 YFSETQ. The DNA for the CDR3 is TGCGCCAGCAGCTTGTCCATAGCCCAGTCCTACGAGCAGTACTTC. Encoded protein: CASSLSIAQSYEQYF.

V and J are TRBV6-1 and TRBJ2-1; D remains ambiguous. Trimming cost V 1 base and J 0 bases, with 10 bases left between them. CDR1 MNHNS and CDR2 SASEGT come from the germline V gene. This CDR3 is 16 amino acids long. The DNA for the CDR3 is TGTGCCAGCAGTGAAGGGGAATTCCCCTCCTACAATGAGCAGTTCTTC. It specifies CASSEGEFPSYNEQFF.

On this clonotype itself: A read error is possible here, since a much larger clone lies one base away. For the CDR3, the DNA is TGCAGCGTTGACGGTTTCGGGGCAGTTTCCTACGAGCAGTACTTC. This gives the protein CSVDGFGAVSYEQYF. This chain joins TRBV29-1 and TRBJ2-7; TRBD1 or TRBD2 may be the D gene (5 bases each). The length of the CDR3 is 15 residues. V was shortened by 3 bases and J by 1 base, with 16 bases between the two germline ends. CDR1 and CDR2 from the germline V gene are SQVTM and ANQGSEA.

This clonotype was observed a handful of times. The V gene is TRBV7-3, the J gene TRBJ1-2; D gene ambiguous. The CDR3 spans 18 residues. Germline-derived CDR1 and CDR2 are SGHTA and FQGTGA. Trimming took off 1 base at V and 8 bases at J, with 26 bases between the two ends. In DNA, the CDR3 is TGTGCCAGCAGCTTAAGCCCCAGACCGGGCGGGCGACAAGAAGGCTACACCTTC. Its protein product is CASSLSPRPGGRQEGYTF.

This clonotype appeared many times. The chain has TRBV20-1 and TRBJ1-4; 7 bases map to TRBD1. The V segment lost 2 bases and the J segment 1 base; nucleotides outside the gene matches: 16. The CDR3 extends over 19 amino acids. In germline, CDR1 is DFQATT, CDR2 SNEGSKA (reference sequence). CDR3 nucleotide sequence: TGCAGTGCTAGACCCCCAAGGGCAGGGGGACGAGGAACTAATGAAAAACTGTTTTTT. This translates into CSARPPRAGGRGTNEKLFF.

V gene TRBV6-5 combines with J gene TRBJ2-1; D remains unclear. The CDR3 runs to 14 residues. In germline, CDR1 is MNHEY, CDR2 SVGAGI. V lost 2 bases and J 9 bases, leaving 14 bases between the germline ends. In DNA, the CDR3 is TGTGCCAGCAGTTACGCACCGCTGAAGGGTGAGCAGTTCTTC. Encoded protein: CASSYAPLKGEQFF.

This clonotype was detected only once. This chain links TRBV7-8 with TRBJ2-5; 7 bases fit TRBD1. There are 15 residues in the CDR3. The germline gives CDR1 SGHVS, CDR2 FQNEAQ. V lost 6 bases, J lost 11 bases, and 18 bases stayed unmatched. CDR3 nucleotide sequence: TGTGCCAGCAGTCTGGGACAGTCAGGATACAATGAGCAGTACTTC. Residues: CASSLGQSGYNEQYF.

The gene calls are TRBV7-2 and TRBJ2-5; maybe TRBD1 (5 bases). The CDR3 totals 16 residues. The germline V gene encodes CDR1 SGHTA and CDR2 FQGNSA. V dropped 1 base and J dropped 2 bases, with 14 bases sitting between them. The CDR3, as DNA: TGTGCCAGCAGCTTAGGGGTTGGGGCGCAGCAAGAGACCCAGTACTTC. Residues: CASSLGVGAQQETQYF.

Points on this clonotype: A much larger clone differs from this one at a single base, so this may be a read error. The chain has TRBV27 and TRBJ2-3; 7 bases fit TRBD2. The germline V gene has CDR1 MNHEY and CDR2 SMNVEV (reference sequence). CDR3 length: 16 amino acids. The trim removed 5 bases at V and 1 base at J, leaving 9 bases unmatched. The CDR3 spells CASSGLGGRRTDTQYF. The CDR3 DNA reads as TGTGCCAGCAGTGGACTCGGGGGGAGACGCACAGATACGCAGTATTTT.

V usage is TRBV10-1 and J usage is TRBJ2-3, with D possibly matching TRBD1 (5 bases). The germline V gene has CDR1 WNHNN and CDR2 SYGVQD (reference sequence). The CDR3 has 16 amino acids. V was clipped by 0 bases and J by 0 bases, with 10 bases between them. The CDR3 bases are TGCGCCAGCAGTGAGTCGACAGTCCTGAGCACAGATACGCAGTATTTT. This gives the protein CASSESTVLSTDTQYF.